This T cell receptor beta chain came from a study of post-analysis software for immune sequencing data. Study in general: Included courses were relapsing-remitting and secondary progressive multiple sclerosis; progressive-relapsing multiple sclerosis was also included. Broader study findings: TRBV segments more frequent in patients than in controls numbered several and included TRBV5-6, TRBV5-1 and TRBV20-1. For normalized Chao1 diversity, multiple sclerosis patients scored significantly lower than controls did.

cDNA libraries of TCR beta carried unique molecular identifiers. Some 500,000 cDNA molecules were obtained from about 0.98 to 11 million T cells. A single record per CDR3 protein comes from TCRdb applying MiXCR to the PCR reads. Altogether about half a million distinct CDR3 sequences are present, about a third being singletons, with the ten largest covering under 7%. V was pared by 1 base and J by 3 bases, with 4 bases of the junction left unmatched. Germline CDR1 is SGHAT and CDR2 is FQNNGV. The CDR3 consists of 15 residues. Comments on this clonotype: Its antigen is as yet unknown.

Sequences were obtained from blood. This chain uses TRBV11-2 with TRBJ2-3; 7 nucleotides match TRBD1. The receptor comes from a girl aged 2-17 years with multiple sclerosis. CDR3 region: CASSLAGRGTDTQYF. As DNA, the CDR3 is TGTGCCAGCAGCTTAGCGGGCAGGGGGACAGATACGCAGTATTTT.